Presented here are 18 T cell receptor beta chains from one specimen sequenced in a study of T cells after yellow fever vaccination. TCRdb itself ran the 5' RACE reads through MiXCR, one entry per CDR3 protein. The table lists approximately 240,000 distinct CDR3 sequences, approximately 3.5% of them singletons. The sample here was PBMCs, taken 15 days after the yellow fever booster vaccination. The receptor source for this set is a man aged 18 to 29 who received the YFV17D yellow fever vaccine.

In this sample, this clonotype turned up many times. In DNA form, the CDR3 reads TGTGCCAGCAGCTCCGGGACAGGTCGCGAGCAGTACGTC. Translating gives CASSSGTGREQYV. V is TRBV7-9 and J is TRBJ2-7; 8 bases align to TRBD1. The length of the CDR3 is 13 residues. With V trimmed by 4 bases and J by 6 bases, 5 bases remained unmatched. Germline V gene data show CDR1 as SEHNR and CDR2 as FQNEAQ (reference sequence).

This clonotype appeared many times. The chain recombines TRBV20-1 with TRBJ1-2, with 8 bases that match TRBD1. Germline V lookup: CDR1 DFQATT, CDR2 SNEGSKA (reference sequence). J lost 9 bases, V lost 3 bases, and 9 bases had no gene match. The CDR3 loop spans 13 amino acids. The CDR3 loop is CSASRTGPGSYTF. The DNA of the CDR3 is TGCAGTGCTAGCCGGACAGGGCCCGGCAGCTACACCTTC.

This clonotype was counted ten times or more. In nucleotides, the CDR3 is TGTGCCAGCCGGTCAGGGGAGGGGATGACTGAAGCTTTCTTT. Translating it yields CASRSGEGMTEAFF. This rearrangement joins TRBV3-1 to TRBJ1-1; D perhaps matches TRBD1 (6 bases). Per germline, CDR1 LGHDT and CDR2 YNNKEL (reference sequence). The V gene lost 8 bases and the J gene lost 5 bases, with 18 bases spanning the gap. The CDR3 is made up of 14 amino acids.

This clonotype has just a few counts. The chain carries TRBV4-3 and TRBJ1-5; a weak D match, TRBD1 (5 bases). V lost 4 bases and J lost 5, with 12 bases in between. CDR1 LGHNA and CDR2 YSLEER come from the germline V gene. The CDR3 totals 14 residues. The CDR3 DNA reads as TGCGCCAGCAGCCCGGGACTTGTCGATCAGCCCCAGCATTTT. Its protein is CASSPGLVDQPQHF.

This clonotype has a count of ten or more. The chain recombines TRBV4-1 with TRBJ1-4, with 8 bases identical to TRBD1. V lost 1 base and J lost 14; bases outside the gene matches: 24. The germline V gene has CDR1 MGHRA and CDR2 YSYEKL. The CDR3 has 19 amino acids. The CDR3 here is CASSQGWNRGNSVPRGLFF. DNA for the CDR3: TGCGCCAGCAGCCAAGGGTGGAACAGGGGGAATTCGGTTCCCAGAGGGCTGTTTTTT.

This clonotype was detected ten times or more. This rearrangement joins TRBV11-2 to TRBJ2-5; 12 bases are a match to TRBD2. Unmatched junction bases numbered 1, after V lost 5 bases and J lost 3 bases. Germline-derived CDR1 and CDR2 are SGHAT and FQNNGV. This CDR3 region has 14 residues. CDR3 amino acids: CASSRTSGEETQYF. CDR3 bases: TGTGCCAGCAGCCGGACTAGCGGGGAAGAGACCCAGTACTTC.

This clonotype showed up many times. V is TRBV5-1 and J is TRBJ2-1; 7 bases line up with TRBD2. The CDR3 is made up of 14 amino acids. Germline values: CDR1 SGHRS, CDR2 YFSETQ. J gave up 7 bases and V 4 bases, and 8 bases lay outside the gene matches. CDR3 sequence reads: CASSTPGLTNEQFF. The CDR3 DNA reads TGCGCCAGCAGCACTCCGGGACTAACGAATGAGCAGTTCTTC.

This clonotype was recorded at least ten times. The rearrangement joins TRBV6-2 or TRBV6-3 to TRBJ1-1; no clear D gene. Germline V gives CDR1 MNHEY, CDR2 SVGEGT. The CDR3 spans 13 residues. The V end lost 2 bases, the J end lost 3 bases, and 7 bases lay between the germline ends. CDR3 residues: CASSYGEDTEAFF. DNA of the CDR3: TGTGCCAGCAGTTACGGGGAGGACACTGAAGCTTTCTTT.

This clonotype was counted at least ten times. One end of the junction is discordant with germline, which a read error may explain. This chain uses TRBV5-1 with TRBJ1-1; TRBD1 matches at 8 bases. The CDR3 is made up of 14 amino acids. Per germline, CDR1 SGHRS and CDR2 YFSETQ. CDR3 nucleotide sequence: TGCGCCAGCAGGTTGGACAGGGTTAACACTGAAGCTTTCTTT. Protein: CASRLDRVNTEAFF.

This clonotype was seen ten or more times. The gene calls are TRBV6-2 or TRBV6-3 and TRBJ1-5; TRBD1 agrees at 8 bases. The junction had 5 bases not matched to a gene; V was cut back by 2 bases and J by 8 bases. The CDR3 is 14 residues long. Germline V CDR1 and CDR2: MNHEY, SVGEGT. The CDR3 spells CASSYGQGLEPQHF. The CDR3 bases are TGTGCCAGCAGTTACGGACAGGGCCTTGAGCCCCAGCATTTT.

In this sample, this clonotype turned up many times. This chain joins TRBV12-3 or TRBV12-4 and TRBJ1-3; D might be TRBD1 (6 bases). Trimming pared 1 base from V and 3 bases from J, leaving 13 bases between. The CDR3 is 16 amino acids. CDR3 nucleotide sequence: TGTGCCAGCAGTTTAGTGGGACAAAGAAGTGGAAACACCATATATTTT. Translation gives CASSLVGQRSGNTIYF.

This clonotype has a handful of counts. The chain has TRBV20-1 and TRBJ1-1; D not certain. CDR3 length equals 14 residues. CDR1 and CDR2 (germline): DFQATT, SNEGSKA (reference sequence). Trimming stripped 5 bases from V and 1 base from J, with 14 bases between. The CDR3 spells CSAPDHDPNTEAFF. The CDR3, as DNA: TGCAGTGCTCCAGACCATGACCCGAACACTGAAGCTTTCTTT.

To note about this clonotype: A single base separates this from a much larger clone, so it may be a read error. This rearrangement joins TRBV7-2 to TRBJ1-5; D is undetermined. The CDR3 contains 15 residues. Per germline, CDR1 SGHTA and CDR2 FQGNSA. The CDR3 spells CASCLGSAVHQPQHF. The CDR3 nucleotides read TGTGCCAGCTGCTTAGGTTCGGCAGTTCATCAGCCCCAGCATTTT.

This clonotype was seen ten or more times. The rearrangement uses TRBV27 and TRBJ2-1, with a tentative D call TRBD2 (5 bases). This CDR3 has 13 amino acids. Per the germline V gene, CDR1 is MNHEY and CDR2 is SMNVEV (reference sequence). V was pared by 5 bases and J by 6 bases, with 11 bases between. For the CDR3, the DNA is TGTGCCAGCAGTGGGAGTAACCCCAATGAGCAGTTCTTC. As protein: CASSGSNPNEQFF.

In this sample, this clonotype turned up many times. The chain is built from TRBV6-2 or TRBV6-3 and TRBJ1-2; D gene unclear. The CDR3 consists of 14 residues. CDR1 is MNHEY, CDR2 SVGEGT, per germline. V shed 0 bases and J shed 4 bases, with 9 bases lying between them. The CDR3 nucleotides are TGTGCCAGCAGTTACTCGGCGGACCCCTATGGCTACACCTTC. Translated, it gives CASSYSADPYGYTF.

This clonotype was counted many times. The chain uses TRBV20-1 and TRBJ1-1; unclear D gene. The CDR3 sequence is 15 residues long. Per germline, CDR1 DFQATT and CDR2 SNEGSKA (reference sequence). V was clipped by 0 bases and J by 10 bases, with 21 bases between them. CDR3 DNA: TGCAGTGCTAGAGAGCCCCGGGCAGCCTGGTCCGGAGCTTTCTTT. This codes for CSAREPRAAWSGAFF.

This clonotype was detected many times. V and J are TRBV7-9 and TRBJ1-5; 7 nucleotides match TRBD1. With 4 bases clipped from V and 0 bases from J, the junction kept 6 bases outside the gene matches. The CDR3 sequence is 16 residues long. Germline-derived CDR1 and CDR2 are SEHNR and FQNEAQ (reference sequence). CDR3 nucleotide sequence: TGTGCCAGCAGCTCAGGGACAGCAGATAGCAATCAGCCCCAGCATTTT. Protein: CASSSGTADSNQPQHF.

Ten or more counts support this clonotype. The chain is built from TRBV3-1 and TRBJ2-5; 12 bases agree with TRBD2. J lost 5 bases, V lost 5 bases, and 15 bases had no gene match. This CDR3 is 18 amino acids long. From germline, CDR1 is LGHDT and CDR2 YNNKEL (reference sequence). In DNA, the CDR3 is TGTGCCAGCAGCGGTCAGACCCGGACTAGCGGGGTGTGGGAGACCCAGTACTTC. As protein: CASSGQTRTSGVWETQYF.